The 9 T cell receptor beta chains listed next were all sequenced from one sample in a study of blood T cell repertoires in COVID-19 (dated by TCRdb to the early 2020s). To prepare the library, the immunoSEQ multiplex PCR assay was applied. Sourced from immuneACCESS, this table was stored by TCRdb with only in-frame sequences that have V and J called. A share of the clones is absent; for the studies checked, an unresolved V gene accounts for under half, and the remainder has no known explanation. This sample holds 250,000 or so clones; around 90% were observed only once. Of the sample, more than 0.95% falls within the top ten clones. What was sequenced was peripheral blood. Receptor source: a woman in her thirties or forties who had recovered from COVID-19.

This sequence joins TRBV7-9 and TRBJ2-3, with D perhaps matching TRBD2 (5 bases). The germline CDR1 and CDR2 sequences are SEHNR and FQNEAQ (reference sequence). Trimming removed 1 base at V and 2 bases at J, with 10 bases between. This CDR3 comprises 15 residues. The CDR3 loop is CASSLGKRPTDTQYF. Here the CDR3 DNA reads TGTGCCAGCAGCTTAGGAAAGCGGCCCACAGATACGCAGTATTTT.

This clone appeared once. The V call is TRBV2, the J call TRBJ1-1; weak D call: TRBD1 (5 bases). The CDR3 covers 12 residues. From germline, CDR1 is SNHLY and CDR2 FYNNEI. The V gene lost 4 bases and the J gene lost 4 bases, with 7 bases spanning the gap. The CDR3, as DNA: TGTGCCAGCAGTGGGGGGGGCACTGAAGCTTTCTTT. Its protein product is CASSGGGTEAFF.

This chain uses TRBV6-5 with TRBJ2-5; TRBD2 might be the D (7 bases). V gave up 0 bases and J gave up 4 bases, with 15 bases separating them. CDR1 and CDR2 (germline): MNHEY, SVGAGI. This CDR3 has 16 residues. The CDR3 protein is CASSYSVGGGGETQYF. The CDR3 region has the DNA TGTGCCAGCAGTTACTCTGTCGGGGGAGGGGGAGAGACCCAGTACTTC.

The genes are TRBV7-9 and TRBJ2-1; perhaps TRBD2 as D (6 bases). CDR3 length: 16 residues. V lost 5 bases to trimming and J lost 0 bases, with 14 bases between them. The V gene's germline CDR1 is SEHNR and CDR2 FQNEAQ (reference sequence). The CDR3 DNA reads TGTGCCAGCAGCCCGCCGGCGGGACCCTCCTACAATGAGCAGTTCTTC. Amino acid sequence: CASSPPAGPSYNEQFF.

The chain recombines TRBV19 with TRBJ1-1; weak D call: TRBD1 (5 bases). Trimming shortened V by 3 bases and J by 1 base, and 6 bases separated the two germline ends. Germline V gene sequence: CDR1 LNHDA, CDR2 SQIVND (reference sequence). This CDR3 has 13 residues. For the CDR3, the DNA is TGTGCCAGTAGTATCGGGGGGAACACTGAAGCTTTCTTT. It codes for CASSIGGNTEAFF.

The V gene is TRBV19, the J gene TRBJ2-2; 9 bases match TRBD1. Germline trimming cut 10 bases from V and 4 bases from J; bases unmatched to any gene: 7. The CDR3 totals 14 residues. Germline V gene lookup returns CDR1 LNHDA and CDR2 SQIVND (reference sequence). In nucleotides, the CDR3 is TGTGCCACCCGGGGACAGGGACCCACCGGGGAGCTGTTTTTT. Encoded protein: CATRGQGPTGELFF.

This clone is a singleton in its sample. The CDR3 here is CATSRTRGGIENYGYTF. CDR3 DNA: TGTGCCACCAGCAGAACGAGGGGGGGGATCGAAAACTATGGCTACACCTTC. This chain uses TRBV15 with TRBJ1-2; a possible D gene is TRBD1 (6 bases). This CDR3 is 17 amino acids long. The germline gives CDR1 LNHNV, CDR2 YYDKDF (reference sequence). V lost 2 bases, J lost 2 bases, and 18 bases lay in between.

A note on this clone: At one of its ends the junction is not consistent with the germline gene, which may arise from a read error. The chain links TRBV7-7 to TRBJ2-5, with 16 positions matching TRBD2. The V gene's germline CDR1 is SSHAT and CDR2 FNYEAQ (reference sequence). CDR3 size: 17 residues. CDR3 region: CASSPGLAGGPGETQYF. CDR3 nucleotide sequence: TGTGCTAGCAGCCCGGGACTAGCGGGAGGGCCGGGAGAGACCCAGTACTTC.

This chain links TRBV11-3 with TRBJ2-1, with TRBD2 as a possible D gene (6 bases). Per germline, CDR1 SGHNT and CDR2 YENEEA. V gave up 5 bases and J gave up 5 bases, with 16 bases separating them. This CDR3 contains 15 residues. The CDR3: CASSPAPGANNEQFF. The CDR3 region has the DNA TGTGCCAGCAGCCCCGCCCCGGGAGCAAACAATGAGCAGTTCTTC.